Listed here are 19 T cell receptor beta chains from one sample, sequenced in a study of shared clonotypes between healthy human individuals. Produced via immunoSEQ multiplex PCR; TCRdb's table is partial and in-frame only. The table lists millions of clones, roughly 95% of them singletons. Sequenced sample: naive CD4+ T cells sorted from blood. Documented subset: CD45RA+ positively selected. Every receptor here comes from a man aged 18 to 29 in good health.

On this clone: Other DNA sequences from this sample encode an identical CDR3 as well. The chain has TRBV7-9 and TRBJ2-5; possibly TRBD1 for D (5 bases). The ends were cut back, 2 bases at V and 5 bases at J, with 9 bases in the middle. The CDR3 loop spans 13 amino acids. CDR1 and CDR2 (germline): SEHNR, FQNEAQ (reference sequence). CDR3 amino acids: CASSLQGPETQYF. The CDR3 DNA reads TGTGCCAGCAGCTTACAGGGTCCTGAGACCCAGTACTTC.

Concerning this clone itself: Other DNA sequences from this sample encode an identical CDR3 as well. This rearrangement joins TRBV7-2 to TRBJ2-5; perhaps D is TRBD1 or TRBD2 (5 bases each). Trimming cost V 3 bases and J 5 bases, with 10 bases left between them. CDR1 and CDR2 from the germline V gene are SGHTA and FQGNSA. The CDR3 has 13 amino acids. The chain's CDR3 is CASSFERGETQYF. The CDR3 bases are TGTGCCAGCAGCTTTGAGAGGGGTGAGACCCAGTACTTC. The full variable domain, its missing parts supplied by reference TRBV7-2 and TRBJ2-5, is GAGVSQSPSNKVTEKGKDVELRCDPISGHTALYWYRQSLGQGLEFLIYFQGNSAPDKSGLPSDRFSAERTGGSVSTLTIQRTQQEDSAVYLCASSFERGETQYFGPGTRLLVL.

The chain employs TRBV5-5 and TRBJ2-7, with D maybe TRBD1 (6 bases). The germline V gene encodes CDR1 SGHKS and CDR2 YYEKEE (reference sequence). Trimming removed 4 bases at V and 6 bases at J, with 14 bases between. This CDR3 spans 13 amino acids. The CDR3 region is CASSRQAFSEQYF. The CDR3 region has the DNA TGTGCCAGCAGCCGACAGGCTTTCAGCGAGCAGTACTTC.

The CDR3 DNA follows: TGTGCCTGGAGTGTAGACAGAACCCTGACCTCCTACAATGAGCAGTTCTTC. Amino acid sequence: CAWSVDRTLTSYNEQFF. This chain links TRBV30 with TRBJ2-1; D is possibly TRBD1 (5 bases). V dropped 0 bases and J dropped 0 bases, with 15 bases sitting between them. CDR3 length equals 17 residues. Germline V CDR1 and CDR2: GTSNPN, SVGIG (reference sequence).

CDR3 sequence (DNA): TGTGCCAGCAGCTCGGATCCTGGGGTGGGGCAGTTCTTC. This gives the protein CASSSDPGVGQFF. The chain links TRBV5-4 to TRBJ2-1; D is ambiguous. The germline V gene encodes CDR1 SGHNT and CDR2 YYREEE (reference sequence). V was pared by 3 bases and J by 12 bases, with 16 bases between. The CDR3 contains 13 residues.

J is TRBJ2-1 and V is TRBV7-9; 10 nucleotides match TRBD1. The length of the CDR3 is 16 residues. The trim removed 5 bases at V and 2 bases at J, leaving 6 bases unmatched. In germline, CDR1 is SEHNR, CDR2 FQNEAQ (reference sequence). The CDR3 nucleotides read TGTGCCAGCAGCCCCGGGACAGGGGACCCCTACAATGAGCAGTTCTTC. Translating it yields CASSPGTGDPYNEQFF.

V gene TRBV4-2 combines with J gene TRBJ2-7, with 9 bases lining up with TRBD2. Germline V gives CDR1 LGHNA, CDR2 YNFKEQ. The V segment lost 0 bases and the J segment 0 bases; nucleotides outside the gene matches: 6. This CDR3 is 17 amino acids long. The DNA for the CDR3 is TGTGCCAGCAGCCAAGATCTGCGAGCGGGGGGCTCCTACGAGCAGTACTTC. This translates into CASSQDLRAGGSYEQYF.

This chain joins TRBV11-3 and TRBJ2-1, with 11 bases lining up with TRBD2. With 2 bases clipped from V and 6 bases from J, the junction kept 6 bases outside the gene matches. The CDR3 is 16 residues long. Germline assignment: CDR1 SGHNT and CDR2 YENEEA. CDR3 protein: CASSLRTSGSLNEQFF. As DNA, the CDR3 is TGTGCCAGCAGCTTAAGAACTAGCGGGAGTCTCAATGAGCAGTTCTTC. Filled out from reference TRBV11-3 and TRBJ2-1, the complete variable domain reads EAGVVQSPRYKIIEKKQPVAFWCNPISGHNTLYWYLQNLGQGPELLIRYENEEAVDDSQLPKDRFSAERLKGVDSTLKIQPAELGDSAVYLCASSLRTSGSLNEQFFGPGTRLTVL.

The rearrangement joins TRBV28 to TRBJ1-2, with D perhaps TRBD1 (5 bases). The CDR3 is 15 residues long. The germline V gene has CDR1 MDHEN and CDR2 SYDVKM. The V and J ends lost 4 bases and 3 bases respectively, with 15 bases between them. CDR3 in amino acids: CASSSAGTGYYGYTF. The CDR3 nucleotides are TGTGCCAGCAGTTCAGCTGGGACGGGATACTATGGCTACACCTTC.

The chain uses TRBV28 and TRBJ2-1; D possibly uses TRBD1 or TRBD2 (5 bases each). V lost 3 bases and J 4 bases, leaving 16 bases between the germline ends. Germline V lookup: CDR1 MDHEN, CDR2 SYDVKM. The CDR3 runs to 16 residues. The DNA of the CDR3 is TGTGCCAGCAGTTTGGTGGGACCCTCCGATTACAATGAGCAGTTCTTC. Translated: CASSLVGPSDYNEQFF.

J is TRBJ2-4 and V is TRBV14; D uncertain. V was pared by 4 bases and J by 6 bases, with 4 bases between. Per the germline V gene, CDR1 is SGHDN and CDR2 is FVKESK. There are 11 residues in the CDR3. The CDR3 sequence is CASSLGNIQYF. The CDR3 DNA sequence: TGTGCCAGCAGCCTTGGAAACATTCAGTACTTC.

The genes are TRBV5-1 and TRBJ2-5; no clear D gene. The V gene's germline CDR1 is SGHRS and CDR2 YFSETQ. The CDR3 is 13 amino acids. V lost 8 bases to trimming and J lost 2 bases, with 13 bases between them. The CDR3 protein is CASEDGRQETQYF. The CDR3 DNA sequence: TGCGCCAGTGAGGACGGACGTCAAGAGACCCAGTACTTC.

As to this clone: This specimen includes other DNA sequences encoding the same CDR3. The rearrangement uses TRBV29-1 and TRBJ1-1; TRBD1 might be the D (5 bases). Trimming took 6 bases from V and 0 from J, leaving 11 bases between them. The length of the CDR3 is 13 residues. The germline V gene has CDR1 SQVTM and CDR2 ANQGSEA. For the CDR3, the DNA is TGCAGCGTAGCGGGACGGCTGAACACTGAAGCTTTCTTT. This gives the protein CSVAGRLNTEAFF.

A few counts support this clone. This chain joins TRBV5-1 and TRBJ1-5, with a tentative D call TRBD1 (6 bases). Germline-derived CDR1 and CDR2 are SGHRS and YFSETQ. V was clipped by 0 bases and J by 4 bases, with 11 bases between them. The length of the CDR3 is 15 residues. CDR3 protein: CASSLEAGENQPQHF. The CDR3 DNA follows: TGCGCCAGCAGCTTGGAGGCAGGGGAGAATCAGCCCCAGCATTTT.

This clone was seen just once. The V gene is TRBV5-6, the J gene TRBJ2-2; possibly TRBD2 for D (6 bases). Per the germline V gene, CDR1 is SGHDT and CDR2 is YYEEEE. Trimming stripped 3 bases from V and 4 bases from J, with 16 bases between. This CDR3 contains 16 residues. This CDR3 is CASSSFGGSGTGELFF. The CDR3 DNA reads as TGTGCCAGCAGCTCGTTCGGTGGTAGCGGCACCGGGGAGCTGTTTTTT.

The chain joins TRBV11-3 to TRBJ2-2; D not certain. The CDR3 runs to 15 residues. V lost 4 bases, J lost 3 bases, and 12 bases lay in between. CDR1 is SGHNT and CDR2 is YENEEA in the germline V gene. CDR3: CASSSTSGHTGELFF. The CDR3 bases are TGTGCCAGCAGCTCAACCTCAGGTCACACCGGGGAGCTGTTTTTT.

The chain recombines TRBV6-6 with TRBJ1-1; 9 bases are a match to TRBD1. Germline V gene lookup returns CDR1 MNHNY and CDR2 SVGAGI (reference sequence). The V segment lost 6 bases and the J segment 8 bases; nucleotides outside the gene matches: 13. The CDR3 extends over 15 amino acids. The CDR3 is CASSEGLDRGLEAFF. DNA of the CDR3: TGTGCCAGCAGCGAGGGCCTGGACAGGGGATTGGAAGCTTTCTTT.

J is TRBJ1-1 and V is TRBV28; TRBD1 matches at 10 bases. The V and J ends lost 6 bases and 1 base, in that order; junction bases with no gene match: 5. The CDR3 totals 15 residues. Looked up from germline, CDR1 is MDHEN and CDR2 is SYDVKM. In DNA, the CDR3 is TGTGCCAGCAGAGACAGGGGGCTTAGGAACACTGAAGCTTTCTTT. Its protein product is CASRDRGLRNTEAFF.

The CDR3 is CASSRTNEQFF. CDR3 coding DNA: TGTGCCAGCAGCCGCACTAATGAGCAGTTCTTC. The chain combines TRBV5-6 with TRBJ2-1; D unclear. Deletions cut 4 bases from V and 7 bases from J, with 6 bases between. The CDR3 has 11 amino acids. Germline CDR1 SGHDT, CDR2 YYEEEE.